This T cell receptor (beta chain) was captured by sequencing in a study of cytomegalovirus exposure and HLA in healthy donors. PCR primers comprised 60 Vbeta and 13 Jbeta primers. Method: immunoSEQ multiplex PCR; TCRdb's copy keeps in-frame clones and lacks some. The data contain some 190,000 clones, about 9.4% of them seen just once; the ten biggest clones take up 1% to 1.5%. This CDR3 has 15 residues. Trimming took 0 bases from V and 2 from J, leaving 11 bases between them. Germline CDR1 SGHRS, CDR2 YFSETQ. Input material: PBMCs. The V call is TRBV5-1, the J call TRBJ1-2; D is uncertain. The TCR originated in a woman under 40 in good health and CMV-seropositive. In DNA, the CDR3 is TGCGCCAGCAGCTTGGCCTATAGCCGAAACTATGGCTACACCTTC. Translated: CASSLAYSRNYGYTF.